The rows below give T cell receptor beta chains drawn from one sample of a study of cytomegalovirus exposure and HLA in healthy donors. Profiled with immunoSEQ multiplex PCR; TCRdb holds only in-frame clones, not every one. Of around 140,000 clones listed, 70% to 85% are singletons. Sequencing was carried out using PBMCs. The receptors originated from a woman in her sixties or seventies in good health and CMV-seropositive. Both conserved end residues are part of each CDR3. The D gene is left open where the match is weak. Part of the rows lack a size; the others show once, few, many or a class for expanded clones.

j_call clone_size d_call v_call cdr3_aa cdr3_nt
TRBJ1-1 many TRBD1 TRBV10-3 CAISESEGTGGTEAFF TGTGCCATCAGTGAGTCCGAAGGGACAGGGGGCACTGAAGCTTTCTTT
TRBJ1-2 NA TRBD1 TRBV4-2 CASSHETTGGSSGYTF TGTGCCAGCAGCCATGAAACTACAGGGGGCTCGTCTGGCTACACCTTC
TRBJ1-3 NA TRBD1 TRBV18 CASSRQGSGNTIYF TGTGCCAGCTCACGACAGGGTTCGGGAAACACCATATATTTT
TRBJ2-2 NA TRBD2 TRBV7-2 CASSLAGLAGGRELFF TGTGCCAGCAGCTTAGCGGGACTAGCGGGAGGACGGGAGCTGTTTTTT
TRBJ2-1 NA NA TRBV11-2 CASSLGLGIDEQFF TGTGCCAGCAGCTTAGGACTAGGGATCGATGAGCAGTTCTTC
TRBJ2-3 NA NA TRBV2 CASRRDLTDTQYF TGTGCCAGCAGGCGGGACCTCACAGATACGCAGTATTTT
TRBJ1-4 NA TRBD1 TRBV28 CASSLYADRGYEKLFF TGTGCCAGCAGTTTGTACGCGGACAGGGGTTACGAAAAACTGTTTTTT
TRBJ2-7 NA NA TRBV30 CAWSLGSSSYEQYF TGTGCCTGGAGCCTCGGTTCTAGCTCCTACGAGCAGTACTTC
TRBJ2-7 NA TRBD2 TRBV28 CASSLAGRVDEQYF TGTGCCAGCAGTTTGGCCGGGAGGGTGGACGAGCAGTACTTC
TRBJ1-1 NA TRBD1 TRBV19 CASSIGGQGNTEAFF TGTGCCAGTAGTATAGGGGGACAGGGCAACACTGAAGCTTTCTTT
TRBJ2-2 NA TRBD2 TRBV5-1 CASSLGGSNTGELFF TGCGCCAGCAGCTTGGGCGGGAGTAACACCGGGGAGCTGTTTTTT
TRBJ1-1 NA NA TRBV7-2 CASSLGQQNTEAFF TGTGCCAGCAGCTTGGGACAACAGAACACTGAAGCTTTCTTT
TRBJ2-7 NA NA TRBV27 CASSPPSYEQYF TGTGCCAGCAGTCCCCCCTCCTACGAGCAGTACTTC
TRBJ2-1 NA TRBD2 TRBV19 CASSKLAGGDGEQFF TGTGCCAGTAGTAAACTAGCGGGAGGAGACGGTGAGCAGTTCTTC
TRBJ2-1 NA TRBD2 TRBV19 CASSIPGLAYNEQFF TGTGCCAGTAGTATACCGGGACTAGCGTACAATGAGCAGTTCTTC
TRBJ1-2 NA NA TRBV6-5 CASRERVGYGYTF TGTGCCAGCAGGGAGAGGGTTGGGTATGGCTACACCTTC
TRBJ1-5 NA TRBD1 TRBV19 CASLAAGQGSNQPQHF TGTGCCAGTTTGGCGGCGGGACAGGGCAGCAATCAGCCCCAGCATTTT
TRBJ1-5 NA NA TRBV4-1 CASSQGPRGNQPQHF TGCGCCAGCAGCCAAGGGCCGAGGGGCAATCAGCCCCAGCATTTT
TRBJ2-2 NA NA TRBV10-3 CAIKRATGELFF TGTGCCATCAAGAGGGCTACCGGGGAGCTGTTTTTT
TRBJ1-2 NA NA TRBV28 CASSLFQGYGYTF TGTGCCAGCAGTCTCTTTCAGGGTTATGGCTACACCTTC
TRBJ2-7 NA NA TRBV19 CARPGHLTYEQYF TGTGCCAGGCCGGGACACTTGACCTACGAGCAGTACTTC
TRBJ2-3 few NA TRBV14 CASSQDAGRTSTDTQYF TGTGCCAGCAGCCAAGACGCGGGCAGAACTAGCACAGATACGCAGTATTTT
TRBJ2-6 NA TRBD1 TRBV4-1 CASSHDGTGVVSGANVLTF TGCGCCAGCAGCCATGACGGGACAGGGGTGGTCTCTGGGGCCAACGTCCTGACTTTC
TRBJ1-1 NA NA TRBV11-2 CASSAGLNLEEAFF TGTGCCAGCAGCGCCGGACTCAACTTAGAGGAAGCTTTCTTT